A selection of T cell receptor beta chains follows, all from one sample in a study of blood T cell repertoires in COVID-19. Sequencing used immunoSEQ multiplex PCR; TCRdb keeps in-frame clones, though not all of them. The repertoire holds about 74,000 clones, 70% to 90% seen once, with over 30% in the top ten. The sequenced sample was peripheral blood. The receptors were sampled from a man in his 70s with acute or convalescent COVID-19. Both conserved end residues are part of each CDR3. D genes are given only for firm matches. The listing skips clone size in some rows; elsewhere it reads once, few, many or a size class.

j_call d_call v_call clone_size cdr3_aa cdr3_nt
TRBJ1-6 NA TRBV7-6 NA CASSADRTNSPLHF TGTGCCAGCAGCGCCGACAGGACAAATTCACCCCTCCACTTT
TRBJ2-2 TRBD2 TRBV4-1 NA CASSPGLPTGELFF TGCGCCAGCAGCCCGGGACTACCCACCGGGGAGCTGTTTTTT
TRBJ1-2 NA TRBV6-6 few CASSKNVGANYGYTF TGTGCCAGCAGTAAAAACGTAGGGGCTAACTATGGCTACACCTTC
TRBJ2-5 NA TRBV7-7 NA CASSPGEETQYF TGTGCTAGCAGCCCCGGAGAGGAGACCCAGTACTTC
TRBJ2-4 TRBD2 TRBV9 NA CASSVGSEGGRNIQYF TGTGCCAGCAGCGTAGGGAGCGAGGGAGGGCGGAACATTCAGTACTTC
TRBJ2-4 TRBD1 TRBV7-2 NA CASSFKTGIIQYF TGTGCCAGCAGCTTCAAGACAGGGATCATTCAGTACTTC
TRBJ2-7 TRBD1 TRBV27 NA CASSLGQGIEAQYF TGTGCCAGCAGTTTGGGACAGGGGATTGAAGCGCAGTACTTC
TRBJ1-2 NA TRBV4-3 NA CASSQGGDTNYGYTF TGCGCCAGCAGCCAAGGAGGGGACACAAACTATGGCTACACCTTC
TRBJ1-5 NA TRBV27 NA CASSRVSNQPQHF TGTGCCAGCAGCCGGGTAAGCAATCAGCCCCAGCATTTT
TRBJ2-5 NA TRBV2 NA CASSANTSPQETQYF TGTGCCAGCAGTGCAAACACTAGCCCACAAGAGACCCAGTACTTC
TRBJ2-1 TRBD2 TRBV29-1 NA CSVDRLAGVGEQFF TGCAGCGTCGACCGACTAGCGGGAGTGGGAGAGCAGTTCTTC
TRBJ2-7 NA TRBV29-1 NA CSVLYEQYF TGCAGCGTTCTATACGAGCAGTACTTC
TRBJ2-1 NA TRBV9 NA CASSDSGNTYNEQFF TGTGCCAGCAGCGATAGCGGAAATACCTACAATGAGCAGTTCTTC
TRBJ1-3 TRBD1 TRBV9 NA CASRWDSPSGNTIYF TGTGCCAGCAGATGGGACAGCCCCTCTGGAAACACCATATATTTT
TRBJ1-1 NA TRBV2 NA CASKASEGTEAFF TGTGCCAGCAAGGCTAGTGAAGGAACTGAAGCTTTCTTT
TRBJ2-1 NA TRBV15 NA CATGTPYNEQFF TGTGCCACCGGGACACCGTACAATGAGCAGTTCTTC
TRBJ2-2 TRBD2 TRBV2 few CAAKSSGSTGELFF TGTGCCGCGAAGTCTAGCGGGAGCACCGGGGAGCTGTTTTTT
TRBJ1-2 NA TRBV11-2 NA CASSIGGGVTSIF TGTGCCAGCAGTATAGGGGGAGGGGTGACGAGTATCTTC
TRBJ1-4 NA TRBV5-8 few CASSPWDMSEKLFF TGTGCCAGCAGCCCTTGGGACATGAGTGAAAAACTGTTTTTT
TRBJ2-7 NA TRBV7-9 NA CASSLGTTSYEQYF TGTGCCAGCAGCTTAGGGACTACATCCTACGAGCAGTACTTC
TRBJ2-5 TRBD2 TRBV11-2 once CASSRAGFQETQYF TGTGCCAGCAGCAGAGCGGGATTCCAAGAGACCCAGTACTTC
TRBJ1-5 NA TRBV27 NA CASSFCQPQHF TGTGCCAGCAGTTTCTGTCAGCCCCAGCATTTT
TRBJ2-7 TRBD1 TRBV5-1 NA CASSWGTGGTYEQYF TGCGCCAGCAGCTGGGGGACAGGGGGTACCTACGAGCAGTACTTC
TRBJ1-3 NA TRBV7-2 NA CASSLQLGNTIYF TGTGCCAGCAGCCTGCAACTGGGAAACACCATATATTTT
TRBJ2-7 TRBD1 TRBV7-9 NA CASSLVGAGTAYEQYF TGTGCCAGCAGCTTAGTGGGAGCCGGGACAGCCTACGAGCAGTACTTC
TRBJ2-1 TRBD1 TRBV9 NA CASNPGQSYNEQFF TGTGCCAGCAACCCGGGACAGTCCTACAATGAGCAGTTCTTC
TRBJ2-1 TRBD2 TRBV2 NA CASSHEGWGRAPNEQFF TGTGCCAGCAGCCATGAGGGTTGGGGGAGGGCCCCAAATGAGCAGTTCTTC
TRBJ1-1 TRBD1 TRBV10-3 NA CAISESRTGRTEAFF TGTGCCATCAGTGAGTCGAGGACAGGGCGCACTGAAGCTTTCTTT
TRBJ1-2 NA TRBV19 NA CASSIAITRPANYGYTF TGTGCCAGTAGTATAGCGATTACGCGGCCGGCTAACTATGGCTACACCTTC
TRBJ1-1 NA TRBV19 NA CASSMTGRATEAFF TGTGCCAGTAGTATGACCGGGAGGGCCACTGAAGCTTTCTTT
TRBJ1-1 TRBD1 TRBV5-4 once CASSSAKGAVTEAFF TGTGCCAGCAGCTCTGCCAAGGGGGCTGTCACTGAAGCTTTCTTT
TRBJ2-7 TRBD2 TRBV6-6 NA CASSGTSGTYEQYF TGTGCCAGCAGCGGGACTAGCGGTACCTACGAGCAGTACTTC
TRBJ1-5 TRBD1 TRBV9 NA CASSRDRGLNQPQHF TGTGCCAGCAGCAGGGACAGGGGCTTAAATCAGCCCCAGCATTTT
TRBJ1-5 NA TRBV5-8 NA CASQTRQPQHF TGTGCCAGCCAGACCAGGCAGCCCCAGCATTTT
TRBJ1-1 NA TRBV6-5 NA CASNRGTEAFF TGTGCCAGCAATAGGGGGACTGAAGCTTTCTTT
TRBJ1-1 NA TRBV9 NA CASSGRGRDGGTEAFF TGTGCCAGCAGCGGACGGGGGAGGGACGGTGGCACTGAAGCTTTCTTT
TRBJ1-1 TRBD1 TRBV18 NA CASSPTGTGRTEAFF TGTGCCAGCTCACCTACCGGGACAGGGCGTACTGAAGCTTTCTTT
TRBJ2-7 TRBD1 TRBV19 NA CASSIETGIYEQYF TGTGCCAGTAGTATAGAGACAGGGATCTACGAGCAGTACTTC
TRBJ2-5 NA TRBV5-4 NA CASSAQGRAETQYF TGTGCCAGCAGCGCACAGGGACGGGCAGAGACCCAGTACTTC
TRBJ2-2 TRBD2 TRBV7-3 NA CASSLRTSGYTGELFF TGTGCCAGCAGCTTAAGGACTAGCGGCTACACCGGGGAGCTGTTTTTT
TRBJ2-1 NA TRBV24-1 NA CATSDSSTAADEQFF TGTGCCACCAGTGACTCCTCTACGGCGGCCGATGAGCAGTTCTTC
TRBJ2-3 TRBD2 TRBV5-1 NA CASSLGLATSGRPDTQYF TGCGCCAGCAGCTTGGGGCTTGCGACTAGCGGGAGACCAGATACGCAGTATTTT
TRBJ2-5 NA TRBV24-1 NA CATSDPLGGPQETQYF TGTGCCACCAGTGATCCCCTGGGGGGGCCTCAAGAGACCCAGTACTTC
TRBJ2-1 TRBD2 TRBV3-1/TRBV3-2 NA CASSQDPGGLNEQFF TGTGCCAGCAGCCAAGATCCGGGGGGGCTCAATGAGCAGTTCTTC
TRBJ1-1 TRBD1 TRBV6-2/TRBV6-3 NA CASSFTGGVGTEAFF TGTGCCAGCAGTTTCACAGGGGGCGTCGGCACTGAAGCTTTCTTT
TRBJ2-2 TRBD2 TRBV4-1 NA CASSQVLAGGTGELFF TGCGCCAGCAGCCAAGTCCTAGCGGGGGGGACCGGGGAGCTGTTTTTT
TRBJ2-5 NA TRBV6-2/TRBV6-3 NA CASSYGLETQYF TGTGCCAGCAGTTACGGCCTAGAGACCCAGTACTTC
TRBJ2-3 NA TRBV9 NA CASSVVGLGADTQYF TGTGCCAGCAGCGTAGTGGGGTTAGGGGCAGATACGCAGTATTTT
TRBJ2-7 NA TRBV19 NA CASSLRGCEQYF TGTGCCAGTAGCCTCCGGGGGTGCGAGCAGTACTTC
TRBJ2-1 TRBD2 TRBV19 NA CASSIGSGGPNPSYNEQFF TGTGCCAGTAGTATTGGTAGCGGGGGGCCAAACCCGTCCTACAATGAGCAGTTCTTC
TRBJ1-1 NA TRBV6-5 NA CASRDSNTEAFF TGTGCCAGCAGGGACTCTAACACTGAAGCTTTCTTT
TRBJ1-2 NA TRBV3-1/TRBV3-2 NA CASSRTANDGYGYTF TGTGCCAGCAGCCGGACAGCTAACGACGGCTATGGCTACACCTTC
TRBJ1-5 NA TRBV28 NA CASSFLGGQNNQPQHF TGTGCCAGCAGTTTTCTTGGCGGGCAGAACAATCAGCCCCAGCATTTT
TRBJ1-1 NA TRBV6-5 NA CASIRGGNTEAFF TGTGCCAGCATACGAGGGGGGAACACTGAAGCTTTCTTT
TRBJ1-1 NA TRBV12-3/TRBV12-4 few CASSNPRNTEAFF TGTGCCAGCAGTAATCCGAGGAACACTGAAGCTTTCTTT
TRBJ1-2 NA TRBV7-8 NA CASSLGLGANYGYTF TGTGCCAGCAGCCTAGGTTTGGGCGCCAACTATGGCTACACCTTC
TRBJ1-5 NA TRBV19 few CASSIVENQPQHF TGTGCCAGTAGTATAGTGGAGAATCAGCCCCAGCATTTT
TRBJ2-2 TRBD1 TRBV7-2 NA CASSTGTGRFTGELFF TGTGCCAGCAGCACGGGGACAGGGCGTTTCACCGGGGAGCTGTTTTTT
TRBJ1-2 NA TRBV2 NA CASSEGQRPYGYTF TGTGCCAGCAGTGAAGGGCAGCGCCCCTATGGCTACACCTTC
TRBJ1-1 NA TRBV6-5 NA CASRRSGVPNTEAFF TGTGCCAGCAGAAGATCAGGGGTTCCGAACACTGAAGCTTTCTTT